A single TCR beta chain is shown here with its context. The sample belongs to a study of T cells in localized non-small cell lung cancer. Using immunoSEQ multiplex PCR, the repertoire was profiled, and TCRdb retains in-frame clones only, with some absent. The sample has around 2,000 clones, 20% to 25% seen once. Trimming took 3 bases from V and 7 from J, leaving 17 bases between them. Germline V gene data show CDR1 as SGHRS and CDR2 as YFSETQ. CDR3 length: 15 amino acids. This TCR derives from a man between 35 and 75 years old with stage II lung adenocarcinoma. V and J are TRBV5-1 and TRBJ2-1; TRBD2 is a possible D gene (6 bases). Source: normal lung tissue next to the tumor, taken before any cancer treatment. The CDR3 sequence is CASSSSHGGYNEQFF. CDR3 coding DNA: TGCGCCAGCAGCTCCAGTCATGGGGGGTATAATGAGCAGTTCTTC.